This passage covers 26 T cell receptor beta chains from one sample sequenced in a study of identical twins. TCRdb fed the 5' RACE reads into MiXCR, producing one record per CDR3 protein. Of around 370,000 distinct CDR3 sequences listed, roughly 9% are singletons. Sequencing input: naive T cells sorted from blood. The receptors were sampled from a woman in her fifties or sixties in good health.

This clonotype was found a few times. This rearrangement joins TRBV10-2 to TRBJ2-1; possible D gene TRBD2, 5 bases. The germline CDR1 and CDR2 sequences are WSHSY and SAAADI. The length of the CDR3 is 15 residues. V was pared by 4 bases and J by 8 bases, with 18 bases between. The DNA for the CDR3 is TGCGCCAGCAGTGGAGAACTAGGGATGGTCGATGAGCAGTTCTTC. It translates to CASSGELGMVDEQFF.

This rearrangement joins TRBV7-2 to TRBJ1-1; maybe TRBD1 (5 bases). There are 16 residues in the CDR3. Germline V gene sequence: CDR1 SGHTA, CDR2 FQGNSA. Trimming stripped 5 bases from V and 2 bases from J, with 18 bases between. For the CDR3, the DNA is TGTGCCAGCAGCGGACCGCGAAGAGGGGAAAACACTGAAGCTTTCTTT. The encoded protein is CASSGPRRGENTEAFF.

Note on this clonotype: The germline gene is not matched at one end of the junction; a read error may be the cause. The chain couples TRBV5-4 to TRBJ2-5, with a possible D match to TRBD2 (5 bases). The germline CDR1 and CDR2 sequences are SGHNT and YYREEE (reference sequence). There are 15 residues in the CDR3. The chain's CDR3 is CASTSIMEAQETQYF. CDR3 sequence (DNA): TGTGCCAGCACCTCAATTATGGAGGCTCAAGAGACTCAGTACTTC. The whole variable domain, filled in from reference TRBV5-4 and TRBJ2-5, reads ETGVTQSPTHLIKTRGQQVTLRCSSQSGHNTVSWYQQALGQGPQFIFQYYREEENGRGNFPPRFSGLQFPNYSSELNVNALELDDSALYLCASTSIMEAQETQYFGPGTRLLVL.

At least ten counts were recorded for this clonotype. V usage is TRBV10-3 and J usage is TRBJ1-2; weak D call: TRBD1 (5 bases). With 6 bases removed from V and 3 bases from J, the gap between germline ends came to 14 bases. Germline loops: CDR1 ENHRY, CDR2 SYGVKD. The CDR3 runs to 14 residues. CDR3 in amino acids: CAISASGGDYGYTF. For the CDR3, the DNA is TGTGCCATCAGCGCTTCTGGGGGGGACTATGGCTACACCTTC.

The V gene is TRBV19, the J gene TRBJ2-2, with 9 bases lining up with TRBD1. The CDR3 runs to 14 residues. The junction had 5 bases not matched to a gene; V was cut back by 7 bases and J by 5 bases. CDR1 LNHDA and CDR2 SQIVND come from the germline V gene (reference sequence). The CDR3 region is CASTLTGGTGELFF. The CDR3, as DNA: TGTGCCAGTACCTTGACAGGGGGTACCGGGGAGCTGTTTTTT.

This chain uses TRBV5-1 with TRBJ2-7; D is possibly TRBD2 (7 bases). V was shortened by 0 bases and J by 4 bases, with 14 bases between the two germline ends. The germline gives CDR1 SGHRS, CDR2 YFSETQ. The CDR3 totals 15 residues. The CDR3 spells CASSLVRGAGYEQYF. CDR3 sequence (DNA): TGCGCCAGCAGCTTGGTCCGGGGGGCGGGGTACGAGCAGTACTTC.

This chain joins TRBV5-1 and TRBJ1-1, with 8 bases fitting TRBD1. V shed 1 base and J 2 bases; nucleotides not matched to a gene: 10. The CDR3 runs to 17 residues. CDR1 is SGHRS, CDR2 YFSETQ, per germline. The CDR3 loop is CASSLRPADRGNTEAFF. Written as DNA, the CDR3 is TGCGCCAGCAGCTTGCGGCCCGCCGACAGGGGTAACACTGAAGCTTTCTTT.

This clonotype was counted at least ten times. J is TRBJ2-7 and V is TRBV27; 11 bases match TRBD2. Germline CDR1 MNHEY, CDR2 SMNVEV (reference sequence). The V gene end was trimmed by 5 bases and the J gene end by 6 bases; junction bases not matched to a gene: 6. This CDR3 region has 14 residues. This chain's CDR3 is CASSPIAGGREQYF. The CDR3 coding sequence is TGTGCCAGCAGTCCGATAGCGGGAGGGCGCGAGCAGTACTTC.

The CDR3: CASSPRADSTGELFF. CDR3 nucleotides: TGTGCCAGCAGTCCTCGGGCAGACAGCACCGGGGAGCTGTTTTTT. This sequence joins TRBV6-5 and TRBJ2-2; a weak D match, TRBD1 (5 bases). From germline, CDR1 is MNHEY and CDR2 SVGAGI. The V gene lost 5 bases and the J gene lost 4 bases, with 14 bases spanning the gap. CDR3 length: 15 amino acids.

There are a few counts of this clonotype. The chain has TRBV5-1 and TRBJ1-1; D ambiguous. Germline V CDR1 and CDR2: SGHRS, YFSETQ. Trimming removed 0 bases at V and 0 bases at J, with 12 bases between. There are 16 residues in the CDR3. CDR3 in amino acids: CASSLEGVILNTEAFF. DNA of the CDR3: TGCGCCAGCAGCTTGGAAGGTGTCATCTTGAACACTGAAGCTTTCTTT.

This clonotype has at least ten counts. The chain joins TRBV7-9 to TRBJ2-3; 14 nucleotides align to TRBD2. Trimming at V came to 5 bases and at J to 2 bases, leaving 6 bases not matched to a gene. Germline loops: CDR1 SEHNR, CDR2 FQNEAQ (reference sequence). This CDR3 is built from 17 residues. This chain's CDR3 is CASSELTSGRATDTQYF. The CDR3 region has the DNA TGTGCCAGCAGCGAATTGACTAGCGGGAGGGCCACAGATACGCAGTATTTT.

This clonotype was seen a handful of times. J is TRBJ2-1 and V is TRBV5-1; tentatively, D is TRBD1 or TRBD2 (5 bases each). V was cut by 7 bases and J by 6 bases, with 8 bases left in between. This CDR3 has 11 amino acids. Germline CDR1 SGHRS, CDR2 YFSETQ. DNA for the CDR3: TGCGCCAGCCGGGGCCTCAATGAGCAGTTCTTC. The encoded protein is CASRGLNEQFF.

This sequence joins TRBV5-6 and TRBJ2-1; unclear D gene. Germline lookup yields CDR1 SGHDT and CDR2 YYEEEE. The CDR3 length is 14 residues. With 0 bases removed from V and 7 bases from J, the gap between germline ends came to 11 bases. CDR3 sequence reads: CASSLGLVGNEQFF. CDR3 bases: TGTGCCAGCAGCTTGGGGCTAGTTGGGAATGAGCAGTTCTTC.

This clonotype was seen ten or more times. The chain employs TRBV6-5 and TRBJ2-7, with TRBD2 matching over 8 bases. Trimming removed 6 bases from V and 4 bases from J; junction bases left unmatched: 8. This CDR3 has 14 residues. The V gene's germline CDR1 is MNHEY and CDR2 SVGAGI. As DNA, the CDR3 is TGTGCCAGCAGGTTCAAAGCGGGAGTGTACGAGCAGTACTTC. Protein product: CASRFKAGVYEQYF.

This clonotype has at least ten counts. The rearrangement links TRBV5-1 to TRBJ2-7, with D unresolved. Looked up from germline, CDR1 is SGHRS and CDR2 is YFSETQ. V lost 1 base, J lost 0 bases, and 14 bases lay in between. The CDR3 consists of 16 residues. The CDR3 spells CASSLKGFESSYEQYV. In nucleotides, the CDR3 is TGCGCCAGCAGCTTGAAAGGGTTCGAGAGCTCCTACGAGCAGTACGTC.

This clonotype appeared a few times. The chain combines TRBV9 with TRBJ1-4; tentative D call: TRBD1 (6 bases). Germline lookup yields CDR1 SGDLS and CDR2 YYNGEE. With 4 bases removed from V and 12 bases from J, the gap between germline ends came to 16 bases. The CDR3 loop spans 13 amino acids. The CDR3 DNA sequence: TGTGCCAGCAGCCCAGCCGGGACATCGGAACTGTTTTTT. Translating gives CASSPAGTSELFF.

The DNA for the CDR3 is TGTGCCAGCAGTTACAGGGACTCCTTGGAGACCCAGTACTTC. Its translation: CASSYRDSLETQYF. The chain has TRBV6-6 and TRBJ2-5; D perhaps matches TRBD2 (6 bases). This CDR3 has 14 amino acids. In germline, CDR1 is MNHNY, CDR2 SVGAGI (reference sequence). V was cut by 2 bases and J by 5 bases, with 12 bases left in between.

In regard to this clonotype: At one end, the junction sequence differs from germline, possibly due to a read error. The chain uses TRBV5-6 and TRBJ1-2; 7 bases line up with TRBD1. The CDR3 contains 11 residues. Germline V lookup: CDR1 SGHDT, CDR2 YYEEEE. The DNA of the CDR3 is TGTGCCAGCAGCGGGGGGCTACAGGGGAGTTTC. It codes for CASSGGLQGSF.

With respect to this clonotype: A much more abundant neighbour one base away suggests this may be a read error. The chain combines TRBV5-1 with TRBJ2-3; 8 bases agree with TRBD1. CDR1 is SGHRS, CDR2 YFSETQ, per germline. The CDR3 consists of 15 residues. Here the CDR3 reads CAGSPAGQGTDTQYF. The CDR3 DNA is TGCGCCGGCAGCCCGGCGGGACAGGGCACAGATACGCAGTATTTT.

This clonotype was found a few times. The CDR3 loop reads CSASINFGEKLFF. For the CDR3, the DNA is TGCAGTGCTAGTATCAATTTCGGTGAAAAACTGTTTTTT. The chain links TRBV20-1 to TRBJ1-4; D not resolved. The ends were cut back, 3 bases at V and 7 bases at J, with 12 bases in the middle. The CDR3 runs 13 residues. The germline CDR1 and CDR2 sequences are DFQATT and SNEGSKA (reference sequence).

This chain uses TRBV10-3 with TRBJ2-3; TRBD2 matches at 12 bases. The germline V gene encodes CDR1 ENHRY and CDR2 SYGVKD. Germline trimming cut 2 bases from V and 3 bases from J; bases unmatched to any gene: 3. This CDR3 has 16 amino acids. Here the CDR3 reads CAISETSGRYTDTQYF. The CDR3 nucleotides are TGTGCCATCAGTGAGACTAGCGGGAGGTATACAGATACGCAGTATTTT.

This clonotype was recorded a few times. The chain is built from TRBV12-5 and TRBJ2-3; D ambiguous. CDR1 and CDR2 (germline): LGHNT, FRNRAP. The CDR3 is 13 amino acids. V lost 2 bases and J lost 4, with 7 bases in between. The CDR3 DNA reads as TGTGCTAGTGGTTTGCTTGGGGCAGATACGCAGTATTTT. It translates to CASGLLGADTQYF.

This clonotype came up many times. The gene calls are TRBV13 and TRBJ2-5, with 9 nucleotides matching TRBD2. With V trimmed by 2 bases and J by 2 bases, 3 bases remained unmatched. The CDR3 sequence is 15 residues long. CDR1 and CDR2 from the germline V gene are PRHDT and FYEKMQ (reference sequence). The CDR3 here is CASSLRAGGQETQYF. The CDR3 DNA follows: TGTGCCAGCAGCTTAAGGGCGGGAGGGCAAGAGACCCAGTACTTC.

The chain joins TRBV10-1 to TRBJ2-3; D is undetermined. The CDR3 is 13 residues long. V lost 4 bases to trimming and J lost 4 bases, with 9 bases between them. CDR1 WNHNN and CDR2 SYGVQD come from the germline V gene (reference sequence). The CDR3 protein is CASSGVSSDTQYF. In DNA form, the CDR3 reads TGCGCCAGCAGTGGAGTTAGTTCAGATACGCAGTATTTT.

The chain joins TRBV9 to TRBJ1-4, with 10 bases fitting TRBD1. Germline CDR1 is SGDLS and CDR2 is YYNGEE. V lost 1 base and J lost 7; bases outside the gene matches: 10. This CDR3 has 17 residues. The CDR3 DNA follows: TGTGCCAGCAGCGTAACCCCAGGGACAGGGGTGGCTGAAAAACTGTTTTTT. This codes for CASSVTPGTGVAEKLFF. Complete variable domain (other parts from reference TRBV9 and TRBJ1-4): DSGVTQTPKHLITATGQRVTLRCSPRSGDLSVYWYQQSLDQGLQFLIQYYNGEERAKGNILERFSAQQFPDLHSELNLSSLELGDSALYFCASSVTPGTGVAEKLFFGSGTQLSVL.

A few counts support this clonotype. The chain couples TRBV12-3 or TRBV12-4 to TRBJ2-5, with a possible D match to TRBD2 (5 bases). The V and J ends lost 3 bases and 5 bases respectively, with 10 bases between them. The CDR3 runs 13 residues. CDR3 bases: TGTGCCAGCAGTTTTGAGGGAGAGGAGACCCAGTACTTC. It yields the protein CASSFEGEETQYF.